Listed below are T cell receptor beta chains from one sample, sequenced in a study of chemoradiotherapy in HPV16-positive cancers. Only in-frame clones appear in the TCRdb table, and some are missing; sequencing was by immunoSEQ multiplex PCR. Here the sample spans nearly 7,500 clones, around 67% being singletons. The sequencing here drew on tumor tissue, taken from a patient who underwent chemoradiotherapy. The receptor set was obtained from a human donor with HPV-associated anogenital cancer. CDR3s include the opening cysteine and the closing phenylalanine or tryptophan. Each record gives: V gene, clone size, CDR3 protein. Only part of the rows carry a size: once, few, many, or a class if the clone is expanded.

TRBV5-1 . CASSSVAGGPGDTQYF
TRBV4-2 . CASSRQVGGYEQYF
TRBV5-6 . CASSSRPGQMSGSPLHF
TRBV10-3 few CAISEQGNQPQHF
TRBV5-6 . CASSLTGLHTEAFF
TRBV27 few CASSLAPKFYEQYF
TRBV7-9 . CASSFHRTGRGTEAFF
TRBV14 few CASSQGGHLEQYF
TRBV27 . CASSLGRGVYSTDTQYF
TRBV15 . CATSRDTGALPLHF
TRBV10-1 . CASSAGQGDNEQFF
TRBV6-6 . CASSYDRARGYGYTF
TRBV28 . CASRGQLSTDTQYF
TRBV6-1 . CASSEAEGLAASYEQYF
TRBV5-1 few CASSPQGSYNSPLHF
TRBV28 . CASSQRVWPGGTIYF
TRBV7-3 . CASSLSETWGQPQHF
TRBV4-2 few CASSQETGQVNEKLFF
TRBV9 . CASSGEGRGDTQYF
TRBV5-6 . CASSLSGGVWGYTF
TRBV6-5 . CASSYQPGYEQYF
TRBV11-2 . CASSGGDYEQYF
TRBV5-6 . CASSETGRGSYEQYF
TRBV10-3 large CAISESGLSDYGYTF
TRBV10-3 . CAISTTTSGGADTQYF
TRBV5-1 . CASSLNTGNTEAFF
TRBV7-9 . CASSAGQGNHEQYF
TRBV27 few CASSRSPGANVLTF
TRBV4-1 . CASSQEGVGGSYNSPLHF
TRBV4-1 . CASSQDWSGGQETQYF
TRBV29-1 . CSVEGSAEKLFF
TRBV10-1 . CASMGVSTDTQYF
TRBV9 few CASSARVGGSTDTQYF
TRBV7-5 . CARRNRGRRLPLHF
TRBV11-2 . CASSFEAQETQYF
TRBV6-1 . CASSEEGGGGSYEQYF
TRBV25-1 . CASSGDWTAQETQYF
TRBV9 . CASRAGRGSTDTQYF
TRBV5-1 few CASSQTADGYGYTF
TRBV28 once CASSLSTATYNSPLHF
TRBV7-3 . CASSLSLRADTQYF
TRBV2 . CASSEAVGPQSLNEQFF
TRBV6-1 . CASSGAGSGEKLFF
TRBV23-1 . CASSQSTGSEKDSNQPQHF
TRBV7-9 . CASSTPSQGAHEQYF